Included here is one TCR beta chain sequence, with context. This clonotype has a count of ten or more. No antigen is known for it. Base qualities are not provided; no much larger clone lies one nucleotide away. Spanning cysteine to phenylalanine, the CDR3 consists of 14 amino acids. Here the CDR3 DNA is all that survives: 42 bases in frame from base 1. For CDR1 and CDR2, the germline V gene lists SGDLS and YYNGEE. Trimming costs V 0 bases and J 3 bases, and their ends lie 7 bases apart. Moderately to severely active disease, a Clinical Activity Score of at least 3, a NOSPECS grade of at least 4, and a duration under 3 months were present in ophthalmopathy patients. Patients with uncontrolled infections, other autoimmune diseases, pregnancy or lactation were excluded. Diagnoses were based on clinical symptoms, serum thyroxine and TRAb, thyroid ultrasound and orbital computed tomography. PBMCs were separated from roughly 10 ml of fresh peripheral blood using Ficoll-Paque density gradient centrifugation. Total RNA was extracted using Trizol reagent, and RNA quality was assessed on an Agilent 2100 Bioanalyzer.

The entry originates in a study of T cells in Graves' hyperthyroidism and ophthalmopathy (dated by TCRdb to the late 2010s). For context, the study as a whole: Peripheral blood samples were taken at the time of initial diagnosis, prior to any treatment. A discovery cohort of about 100 patients, about 40 with Graves' ophthalmopathy and approximately 57 with stable Graves' hyperthyroidism, was used to find distinguishing TCR V-J signatures. Prospective prediction of ophthalmopathy was tested in an independent validation cohort consisting of roughly 20 hyperthyroidism patients and over 15 patients who later progressed to ophthalmopathy. The roughly 100 discovery patients were randomly divided into training and test sets at a 7:3 ratio. In roughly six Graves' hyperthyroidism patients, the study also compared T-cell repertoires from thyroid tissue with T-cell repertoires from blood. Following sampling, methimazole starting at 30 mg daily was given to hyperthyroidism patients, and high-dose intravenous methylprednisolone was given to ophthalmopathy patients. According to the paper, TCR Vbeta CDR3 sequencing was carried out on 120 to 150 peripheral blood samples, which came from some 41 ophthalmopathy, around 75 hyperthyroidism and some 17 progressor patients. The full study reports these points: Most expanded thyroid clonotypes (frequency above 0.001) were also detected in blood, suggesting blood repertoires may reflect thyroid immune responses. In validation, the model predicted progression to ophthalmopathy with 55% to 71% sensitivity and 72.22% specificity, a median of roughly seven months before onset. A model built on a 13 V-J signature distinguished ophthalmopathy from stable hyperthyroidism, reaching 85% to 90% sensitivity and about 81% specificity in cross-validation and 80%/75% in testing. No statistical method was used to set the sample size in advance, and investigators knew the group allocation.

The TCR beta CDR3 regions were amplified from RNA transcripts. A first-round RT-PCR of the TCR CDR3 used the HTBI primer set with the Qiagen OneStep RT-PCR kit. Libraries were constructed in a second round of multiplex PCR, after which size selection and purification were carried out. The libraries were sequenced on an Illumina HiSeq2000 using paired-end 100 bp reads. The original methods were these. SOAPnuke was used to process the raw data, removing reads that contained adapters or uncalled bases, had a mean Phred below 15, or lacked an exact match to the constant primer or identifier. High-quality paired reads were merged with COPE v1.2.5, and unique nucleotide sequences were defined as clonotypes. MiTCR v1.1 was used to align the clonotypes against IMGT TRBV, TRBD and TRBJ reference segments. The analysis included only V-J combinations with a frequency above 0.0001, which together covered around 99% of the repertoires. A TCS score was defined as the ratio of F50 (clonal expansion) to E x V (chaos), with BLOSUM62-based TCRdist applied between CDR3 peptides within each V-J. Welch's t-statistics and random forest reduced around 520 V-J features to roughly 13, which were used in a naive Bayes classifier (R e1071). TCRdb passed the public sequencing reads through fastp at Q25 and MiXCR, retaining productive beta sequences. Entries that share a CDR3 protein sequence are merged under the most common genes and DNA. The V and J calls here are based on TCRdb, not the publication. Present in this sample are a few hundred thousand distinct CDR3 sequences, 14% of which were seen just once. About 19% of the sample goes to the ten largest clones.

This receptor was identified in a woman in her 30s with Graves' ophthalmopathy. The specimen was blood. This sequence uses TRBV9 and TRBJ2-1, with the D gene too uncertain to name. DNA sequence: TGTGCCAGCAGCGTAGTAGATTTCTACAATGAGCAGTTCTTC. This sequence encodes CASSVVDFYNEQFF.